This T cell receptor (beta chain) is drawn from a study of cytomegalovirus exposure and HLA in healthy donors. Measured with immunoSEQ multiplex PCR; TCRdb has only the in-frame clones, and not every one. The sample lists 150,000 to 200,000 clones, about 89% occurring once. This CDR3 spans 15 amino acids. CDR1 is MNHEY and CDR2 is SMNVEV in the germline V gene (reference sequence). J gave up 0 bases and V 4 bases, and 0 bases lay outside the gene matches. Sequences were obtained from PBMCs. The chain recombines TRBV27 with TRBJ2-1, with 10 bases identical to TRBD2. This receptor was obtained from a man between 18 and 35 years old in good health and CMV-seropositive. As DNA, the CDR3 is TGTGCCAGCAGTTCTAGCGGGAGCTCCTACAATGAGCAGTTCTTC. Translated: CASSSSGSSYNEQFF.